These 19 T cell receptor beta chains were sequenced from one sample in a study of blood T cell repertoires in COVID-19. Using immunoSEQ multiplex PCR, the repertoire was profiled, and TCRdb retains in-frame clones only, with some absent. Of a few hundred thousand clones in the sample, 70% to 90% were seen once. The sequenced sample consisted of peripheral blood. Receptors were obtained from a human donor in a cohort sampled during active COVID-19.

This chain links TRBV13 with TRBJ2-7; D is uncertain. Germline CDR1 and CDR2: PRHDT and FYEKMQ (reference sequence). The CDR3 spans 11 residues. V was pared by 6 bases and J by 7 bases, with 10 bases between. Written as DNA, the CDR3 is TGTGCCAGCAGGGGCTCCACAGAGCAGTACTTC. It specifies CASRGSTEQYF.

The chain joins TRBV2 to TRBJ2-7; 14 bases agree with TRBD2. Germline V CDR1 and CDR2: SNHLY, FYNNEI. V was clipped by 8 bases and J by 11 bases; unmatched bases: 11. The CDR3 is 14 residues long. The CDR3 bases are TGTGCCAGCCCGCGACTAGCGGGAGGGCCTCGGGAGTACTTC. It translates to CASPRLAGGPREYF.

The chain joins TRBV2 to TRBJ1-3, with a possible D match to TRBD1 (6 bases). The CDR3 runs 11 residues. Germline-derived CDR1 and CDR2 are SNHLY and FYNNEI. V was shortened by 8 bases and J by 8 bases, with 10 bases between the two germline ends. CDR3 amino acids: CASQGWDTIYF. CDR3 in DNA: TGTGCCAGCCAGGGGTGGGACACCATATATTTT. The variable domain in full, completed from reference TRBV2 and TRBJ1-3, reads EPEVTQTPSHQVTQMGQEVILRCVPISNHLYFYWYRQILGQKVEFLVSFYNNEISEKSEIFDDQFSVERPDGSNFTLKIRSTKLEDSAMYFCASQGWDTIYFGEGSWLTVV.

V is TRBV4-1 and J is TRBJ1-4; 7 nucleotides agree with TRBD1. This CDR3 spans 16 amino acids. The J segment lost 1 base and the V segment lost 1 base, leaving 3 bases of the junction unmatched. Germline values: CDR1 MGHRA, CDR2 YSYEKL. For the CDR3, the DNA is TGCGCCAGCAGCCAAGTTCGGGACAGAACTAATGAAAAACTGTTTTTT. This sequence encodes CASSQVRDRTNEKLFF.

The V gene is TRBV5-1, the J gene TRBJ2-1; 11 nucleotides line up with TRBD2. CDR3 size: 15 residues. The trim removed 5 bases at V and 8 bases at J, leaving 9 bases unmatched. Germline lookup yields CDR1 SGHRS and CDR2 YFSETQ. CDR3 sequence: CASRAGTSGGDEQFF. The CDR3 region has the DNA TGCGCCAGCAGAGCCGGGACTAGCGGTGGTGATGAGCAGTTCTTC. The full variable domain, its missing parts supplied by reference TRBV5-1 and TRBJ2-1, is KAGVTQTPRYLIKTRGQQVTLSCSPISGHRSVSWYQQTPGQGLQFLFEYFSETQRNKGNFPGRFSGRQFSNSRSEMNVSTLELGDSALYLCASRAGTSGGDEQFFGPGTRLTVL.

Only one count was recorded for this clone. This chain links TRBV19 with TRBJ2-5, with TRBD2 matching over 14 bases. With 4 bases clipped from V and 5 bases from J, the junction kept 9 bases outside the gene matches. Germline assignment: CDR1 LNHDA and CDR2 SQIVND (reference sequence). The CDR3 totals 17 residues. CDR3 DNA: TGTGCCAGTAGTAATCGACTAGCGGGAGGGGTAGGGGAGACCCAGTACTTC. Protein product: CASSNRLAGGVGETQYF. Complete variable domain (other parts from reference TRBV19 and TRBJ2-5): DGGITQSPKYLFRKEGQNVTLSCEQNLNHDAMYWYRQDPGQGLRLIYYSQIVNDFQKGDIAEGYSVSREKKESFPLTVTSAQKNPTAFYLCASSNRLAGGVGETQYFGPGTRLLVL.

This sequence joins TRBV3-1 (or the pseudogene TRBV3-2) and TRBJ2-3; maybe TRBD1 (7 bases). CDR3 length: 16 amino acids. CDR1 LGHDT and CDR2 YNNKEL come from the germline V gene (reference sequence). V was pared by 5 bases and J by 5 bases, with 20 bases between. The CDR3 DNA is TGTGCCAGCAGCAGGGAAGGGACAGTCGGGGGAGATACGCAGTATTTT. Its protein is CASSREGTVGGDTQYF.

The chain joins TRBV29-1 to TRBJ1-3; tentative D call: TRBD1 (6 bases). Looked up from germline, CDR1 is SQVTM and CDR2 is ANQGSEA. The germline V and J ends were trimmed by 7 bases and 8 bases, with 15 bases remaining between them. CDR3 length equals 12 residues. This CDR3 reads CSARRAGDTIYF. The DNA for the CDR3 is TGCAGCGCTCGCAGAGCAGGGGACACCATATATTTT.

The rearrangement uses TRBV6-6 and TRBJ2-5; weak D call: TRBD1 (6 bases). The CDR3 runs to 14 residues. CDR1 and CDR2 (germline): MNHNY, SVGAGI (reference sequence). Trimming removed 7 bases at V and 5 bases at J, with 17 bases between. As DNA, the CDR3 is TGTGCCAGCACTATCGCACAGGGTAGGGAGACCCAGTACTTC. Its protein product is CASTIAQGRETQYF.

The chain carries TRBV10-3 and TRBJ2-7; 10 nucleotides match TRBD2. The CDR3 spans 15 residues. Germline assignment: CDR1 ENHRY and CDR2 SYGVKD. With 4 bases clipped from V and 3 bases from J, the junction kept 6 bases outside the gene matches. The CDR3 nucleotides are TGTGCCATCAGTGGGCAAGCGGGAGGGAGCTACGAGCAGTACTTC. Protein product: CAISGQAGGSYEQYF.

The chain employs TRBV6-6 and TRBJ1-5; no reliable D call. This CDR3 region has 16 residues. V was shortened by 4 bases and J by 2 bases, with 15 bases between the two germline ends. Per germline, CDR1 MNHNY and CDR2 SVGAGI (reference sequence). Written as DNA, the CDR3 is TGTGCCAGCAGTTTCGAGGGAGGGAGAGGCAATCAGCCCCAGCATTTT. It specifies CASSFEGGRGNQPQHF.

V is TRBV10-3 and J is TRBJ1-5, with 7 bases fitting TRBD1. Germline CDR1 ENHRY, CDR2 SYGVKD. Unmatched junction bases numbered 4, after V lost 4 bases and J lost 1 base. This CDR3 contains 15 residues. CDR3: CAISAGGNSNQPQHF. CDR3 in DNA: TGTGCCATCAGTGCAGGGGGGAACAGCAATCAGCCCCAGCATTTT.

The rearrangement links TRBV6-1 to TRBJ2-7; no clear D gene. The CDR3 has 15 amino acids. The V and J ends lost 2 bases and 4 bases respectively, with 15 bases between them. Germline lookup yields CDR1 MNHNS and CDR2 SASEGT. CDR3 region: CASSERPESQYEQYF. CDR3 DNA: TGTGCCAGCAGTGAAAGACCGGAGAGCCAATACGAGCAGTACTTC.

The chain is built from TRBV7-2 and TRBJ1-5; D perhaps matches TRBD1 (5 bases). The CDR3 has 14 amino acids. Trimming removed 1 base at V and 7 bases at J, with 11 bases between. The germline V gene encodes CDR1 SGHTA and CDR2 FQGNSA. CDR3 sequence reads: CASSLGPGHQPQHF. CDR3 DNA: TGTGCCAGCAGCTTAGGCCCAGGGCACCAGCCCCAGCATTTT. The variable domain in full, completed from reference TRBV7-2 and TRBJ1-5, reads GAGVSQSPSNKVTEKGKDVELRCDPISGHTALYWYRQSLGQGLEFLIYFQGNSAPDKSGLPSDRFSAERTGGSVSTLTIQRTQQEDSAVYLCASSLGPGHQPQHFGDGTRLSIL.

The rearrangement links TRBV18 to TRBJ1-1, with a possible D match to TRBD1 (6 bases). The CDR3 consists of 15 residues. Germline V CDR1 and CDR2: KGHSH, LQKENI. V was cut by 2 bases and J by 2 bases, with 12 bases left in between. The CDR3 DNA sequence: TGTGCCAGCTCACCAGAGACAGGCCATAACACTGAAGCTTTCTTT. Translated, it gives CASSPETGHNTEAFF.

The V and J genes are TRBV2 and TRBJ2-7; 7 nucleotides align to TRBD2. This CDR3 is 15 amino acids long. CDR1 is SNHLY, CDR2 FYNNEI, per germline. The trim removed 0 bases at V and 4 bases at J, leaving 6 bases unmatched. CDR3 loop: CASSEAPSGAYEQYF. CDR3 coding DNA: TGTGCCAGCAGTGAAGCGCCGAGCGGGGCGTACGAGCAGTACTTC.

The rearrangement uses TRBV5-6 and TRBJ2-7; D remains ambiguous. Trimming cost V 6 bases and J 3 bases, with 7 bases left between them. The CDR3 totals 11 residues. Per the germline V gene, CDR1 is SGHDT and CDR2 is YYEEEE. DNA of the CDR3: TGTGCCAGCATGTCAGTCTACGAGCAGTACTTC. Its translation: CASMSVYEQYF.

The chain combines TRBV5-1 with TRBJ1-5; D is ambiguous. Germline CDR1 is SGHRS and CDR2 is YFSETQ. CDR3 size: 13 residues. The V end was cut by 4 bases, the J end by 1 base, with 6 bases between. This CDR3 is CASSLDSNQPQHF. In nucleotides, the CDR3 is TGCGCCAGCAGCCTAGACAGCAATCAGCCCCAGCATTTT. Complete variable domain (other parts from reference TRBV5-1 and TRBJ1-5): KAGVTQTPRYLIKTRGQQVTLSCSPISGHRSVSWYQQTPGQGLQFLFEYFSETQRNKGNFPGRFSGRQFSNSRSEMNVSTLELGDSALYLCASSLDSNQPQHFGDGTRLSIL.

The chain joins TRBV19 to TRBJ1-2; the D is unclear. Trimming removed 5 bases from V and 4 bases from J, with 20 bases in between. CDR3 size: 16 residues. The germline V gene has CDR1 LNHDA and CDR2 SQIVND (reference sequence). This chain's CDR3 is CASSYAPPEQTYGYTF. The DNA of the CDR3 is TGTGCCAGTAGTTACGCCCCGCCAGAACAGACCTATGGCTACACCTTC.